The 18 T cell receptor beta chains given below trace back to one sample, sequenced in a study of cytomegalovirus exposure and HLA in healthy donors. The PCR employed 60 Vbeta primers together with 13 Jbeta primers. Sequencing was performed with immunoSEQ multiplex PCR; in TCRdb, only in-frame clones are kept and a portion is missing. In the table there are 180,000 or so clones, roughly 85% of which are singletons. The sequenced sample was PBMCs. The receptors shown here come from a man aged 18 to 35 in good health and CMV-seropositive.

The chain has TRBV27 and TRBJ1-6, with TRBD1 identical over 8 bases. The CDR3 sequence is 14 residues long. CDR1 is MNHEY and CDR2 is SMNVEV in the germline V gene (reference sequence). V lost 6 bases and J lost 9; bases outside the gene matches: 7. CDR3 bases: TGTGCCAGCAGCTCTAGGACAGGGCGTTCACCCCTCCACTTT. Protein: CASSSRTGRSPLHF.

The chain employs TRBV7-2 and TRBJ2-2, with D uncertain. V was cut by 3 bases and J by 4 bases, with 12 bases left in between. Germline-derived CDR1 and CDR2 are SGHTA and FQGNSA. This CDR3 has 15 amino acids. CDR3 bases: TGTGCCAGCAGCTTCGAGCCTTTTCCCACCGGGGAGCTGTTTTTT. Protein product: CASSFEPFPTGELFF.

This clone was counted a few times. This chain links TRBV6-1 with TRBJ1-1; the D gene is possibly TRBD1 (6 bases). Germline V gene sequence: CDR1 MNHNS, CDR2 SASEGT. CDR3 length: 12 amino acids. V was trimmed by 6 bases and J by 3 bases, leaving 8 bases between them. The CDR3 DNA is TGTGCCAGCAGAGACAGGTACACTGAAGCTTTCTTT. Its protein is CASRDRYTEAFF.

The chain combines TRBV7-3 with TRBJ2-2; a weak D match, TRBD1 (5 bases). With 5 bases removed from V and 3 bases from J, the gap between germline ends came to 13 bases. CDR1 SGHTA and CDR2 FQGTGA come from the germline V gene. The CDR3 totals 15 residues. CDR3 in amino acids: CASSPFAGHTGELFF. As DNA, the CDR3 is TGTGCCAGCAGCCCTTTCGCAGGGCACACCGGGGAGCTGTTTTTT.

A few counts support this clone. The gene calls are TRBV6-6 and TRBJ2-3, with D possibly being TRBD2 (5 bases). The CDR3 runs 13 residues. V was clipped by 2 bases and J by 4 bases, with 7 bases between them. Germline CDR1 is MNHNY and CDR2 is SVGAGI (reference sequence). CDR3 protein: CASSYGLADTQYF. CDR3 in DNA: TGTGCCAGCAGTTACGGACTCGCAGATACGCAGTATTTT.

The rearrangement uses TRBV4-2 and TRBJ1-1, with D unresolved. This CDR3 comprises 16 residues. Germline V gene data show CDR1 as LGHNA and CDR2 as YNFKEQ. Trimming left V 5 bases short and J 0 bases short, with 16 bases between. In DNA, the CDR3 is TGTGCCAGCAGCTCAGTGGCGGTGGTAATGAACACTGAAGCTTTCTTT. Its protein product is CASSSVAVVMNTEAFF.

The V gene is TRBV6-5, the J gene TRBJ2-7; the match to TRBD2 covers 11 bases. V dropped 8 bases and J dropped 1; count of bases not matched to a gene: 7. In germline, CDR1 is MNHEY, CDR2 SVGAGI. The CDR3 loop spans 15 amino acids. DNA for the CDR3: TGTGCCAGCCGAACTAGCGGGGGCCCGTCCTACGAGCAGTACTTC. Translated, it gives CASRTSGGPSYEQYF.

The chain combines TRBV6-4 with TRBJ2-5; D is perhaps TRBD2 (6 bases). The J call is doubtful: the DNA matches TRBJ2-7 better. The CDR3 runs to 16 residues. Germline V lookup: CDR1 MRHNA, CDR2 SNTAGT. The CDR3 protein is CASTAEGTGVSYEQYF. The CDR3 DNA follows: TGTGCCAGCACCGCTGAGGGGACGGGGGTCTCCTACGAGCAGTACTTC.

The gene calls are TRBV27 and TRBJ2-6; D possibly corresponds to TRBD2 (6 bases). Germline-derived CDR1 and CDR2 are MNHEY and SMNVEV (reference sequence). The CDR3 has 20 amino acids. Trimming removed 7 bases from V and 2 bases from J, with 27 bases in between. The CDR3 protein is CASIGIHGTPGETGANVLTF. The CDR3 DNA reads TGTGCCAGCATCGGGATTCACGGGACTCCCGGGGAAACTGGGGCCAACGTCCTGACTTTC.

CDR3 loop: CASSLVGGGALGDTQYF. The CDR3 DNA sequence: TGTGCCAGCAGCTTAGTGGGCGGGGGGGCCCTCGGAGATACGCAGTATTTT. The genes are TRBV7-2 and TRBJ2-3, with 9 bases fitting TRBD2. The CDR3 has 17 amino acids. V gave up 1 base and J gave up 5 bases; unmatched junction bases: 10. Germline loops: CDR1 SGHTA, CDR2 FQGNSA.

J is TRBJ1-1 and V is TRBV29-1; D may be TRBD1 (5 bases). CDR3 size: 12 residues. Germline values: CDR1 SQVTM, CDR2 ANQGSEA. Trimming pared 0 bases from V and 7 bases from J, leaving 9 bases between. This chain's CDR3 is CSVEEGAREAFF. In DNA, the CDR3 is TGCAGCGTTGAAGAAGGGGCCCGTGAAGCTTTCTTT.

This chain connects TRBV7-9 to TRBJ1-1, with D perhaps matching TRBD1 (5 bases). The CDR3 consists of 15 residues. Germline CDR1 SEHNR, CDR2 FQNEAQ (reference sequence). V lost 7 bases and J 1 base, leaving 16 bases between the germline ends. The CDR3 nucleotides are TGTGCCAGCACCCACTGGGGGGGTACGAACACTGAAGCTTTCTTT. Its translation: CASTHWGGTNTEAFF.

This chain uses TRBV7-6 with TRBJ2-3; D ambiguous. V dropped 7 bases and J dropped 0 bases, with 20 bases sitting between them. The CDR3 sequence is 17 residues long. The V gene's germline CDR1 is SGHVS and CDR2 FNYEAQ. CDR3 residues: CASKRMATSTSTDTQYF. CDR3 sequence (DNA): TGTGCCAGCAAGCGAATGGCTACGTCAACTAGCACAGATACGCAGTATTTT.

The chain carries TRBV7-2 and TRBJ1-3; 8 bases fit TRBD1. Germline V gene data show CDR1 as SGHTA and CDR2 as FQGNSA. Losses at the gene ends were 5 bases for V and 2 bases for J; bases not matched to a gene: 5. The CDR3 has 15 amino acids. In DNA, the CDR3 is TGTGCCAGCAGCACAGAGGACAGGGCTGGAAACACCATATATTTT. It codes for CASSTEDRAGNTIYF.

The V and J genes are TRBV5-1 and TRBJ2-7; D uncertain. The V gene lost 1 base and the J gene lost 3 bases, with 14 bases spanning the gap. The CDR3 has 15 residues. The germline V gene encodes CDR1 SGHRS and CDR2 YFSETQ. This CDR3 is CASSLNGRQGYEQYF. The CDR3 coding sequence is TGCGCCAGCAGCTTGAACGGCAGGCAAGGCTACGAGCAGTACTTC.

The chain recombines TRBV10-3 with TRBJ2-3; 8 bases align to TRBD1. V was pared by 5 bases and J by 2 bases, with 6 bases of the junction left unmatched. The CDR3 covers 15 residues. Germline CDR1 and CDR2: ENHRY and SYGVKD. CDR3 sequence reads: CAISLTGVSTDTQYF. In DNA form, the CDR3 reads TGTGCCATCAGTCTGACAGGGGTTTCCACAGATACGCAGTATTTT.

The gene calls are TRBV27 and TRBJ1-1; 7 bases match TRBD1. The CDR3 contains 15 residues. In germline, CDR1 is MNHEY, CDR2 SMNVEV (reference sequence). Trimming cost V 4 bases and J 4 bases; bases outside gene matches: 9. The CDR3 DNA is TGTGCCAGCAGTTACCGACAGGGCGGTGGCACTGAAGCTTTCTTT. Residues: CASSYRQGGGTEAFF.

This clone was recorded a few times. V is TRBV29-1 and J is TRBJ2-7; D is undetermined. The germline V gene has CDR1 SQVTM and CDR2 ANQGSEA. The V gene lost 7 bases and the J gene lost 0 bases, with 10 bases spanning the gap. This CDR3 is 12 amino acids long. CDR3 DNA sequence: TGCAGCGCCGCCGGGTTCTCCTACGAGCAGTACTTC. Protein: CSAAGFSYEQYF.